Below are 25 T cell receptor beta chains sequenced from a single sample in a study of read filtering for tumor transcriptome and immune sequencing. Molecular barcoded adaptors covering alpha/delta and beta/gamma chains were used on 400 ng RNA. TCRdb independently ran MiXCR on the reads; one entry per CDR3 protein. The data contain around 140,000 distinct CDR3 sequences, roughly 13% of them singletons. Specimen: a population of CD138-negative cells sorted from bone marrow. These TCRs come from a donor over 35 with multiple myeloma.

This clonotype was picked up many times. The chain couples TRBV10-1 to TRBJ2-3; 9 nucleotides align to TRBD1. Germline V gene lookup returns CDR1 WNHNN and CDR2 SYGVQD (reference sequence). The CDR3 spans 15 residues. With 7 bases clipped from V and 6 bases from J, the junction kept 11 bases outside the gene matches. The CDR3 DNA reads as TGCGCCAGCACCACCGGGACAGGGAGCGGGGATACGCAGTATTTT. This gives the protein CASTTGTGSGDTQYF.

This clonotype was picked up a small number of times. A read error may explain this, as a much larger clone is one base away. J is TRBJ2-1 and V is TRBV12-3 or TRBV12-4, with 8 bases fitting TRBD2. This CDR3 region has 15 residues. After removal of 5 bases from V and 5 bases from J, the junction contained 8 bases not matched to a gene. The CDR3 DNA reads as TGTGCCAGCAGTCCCTCAGCGGGAGTGAACAATGAGCAGTTCTTC. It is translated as CASSPSAGVNNEQFF.

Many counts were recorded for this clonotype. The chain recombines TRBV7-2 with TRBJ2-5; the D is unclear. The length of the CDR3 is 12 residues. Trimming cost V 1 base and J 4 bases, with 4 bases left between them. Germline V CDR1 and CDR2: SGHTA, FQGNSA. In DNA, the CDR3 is TGTGCCAGCAGCTTAGTAGGAGAGACCCAGTACTTC. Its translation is CASSLVGETQYF.

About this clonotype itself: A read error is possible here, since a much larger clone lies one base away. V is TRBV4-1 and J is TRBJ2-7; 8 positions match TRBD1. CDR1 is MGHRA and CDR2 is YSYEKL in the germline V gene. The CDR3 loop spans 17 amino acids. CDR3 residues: CASRQGAGGLSSYEQYF. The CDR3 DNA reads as TGCGCCAGCAGGCAAGGGGCAGGGGGCCTGAGCTCCTACGAGCAGTACTTC.

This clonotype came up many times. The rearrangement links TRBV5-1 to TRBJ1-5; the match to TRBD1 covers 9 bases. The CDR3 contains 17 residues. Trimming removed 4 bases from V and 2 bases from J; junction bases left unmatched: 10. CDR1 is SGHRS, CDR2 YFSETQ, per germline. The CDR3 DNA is TGCGCCAGCAGCCCCGGACCGGGACAGGGAGGCAATCAGCCCCAGCATTTT. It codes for CASSPGPGQGGNQPQHF.

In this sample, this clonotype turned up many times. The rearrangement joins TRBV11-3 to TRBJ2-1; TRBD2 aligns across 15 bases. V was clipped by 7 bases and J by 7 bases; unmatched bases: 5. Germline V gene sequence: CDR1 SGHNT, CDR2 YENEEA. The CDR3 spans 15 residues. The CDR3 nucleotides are TGTGCCAGCAACGGGGGGACTAGCGGGAGGAATGAGCAGTTCTTC. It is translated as CASNGGTSGRNEQFF.

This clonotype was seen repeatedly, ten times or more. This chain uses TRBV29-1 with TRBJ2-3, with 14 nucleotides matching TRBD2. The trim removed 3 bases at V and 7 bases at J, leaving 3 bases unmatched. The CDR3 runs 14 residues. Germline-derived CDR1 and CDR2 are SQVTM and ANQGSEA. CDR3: CSVEGLAGAYTQYF. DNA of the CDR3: TGCAGCGTTGAGGGACTAGCGGGAGCTTATACGCAGTATTTT.

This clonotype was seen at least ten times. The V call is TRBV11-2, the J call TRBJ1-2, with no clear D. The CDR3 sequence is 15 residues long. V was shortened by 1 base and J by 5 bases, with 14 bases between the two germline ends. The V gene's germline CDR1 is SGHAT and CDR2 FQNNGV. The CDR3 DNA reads TGTGCCAGCAGCTTAGGGATAGGTGCTTTGTATGGCTACACCTTC. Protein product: CASSLGIGALYGYTF.

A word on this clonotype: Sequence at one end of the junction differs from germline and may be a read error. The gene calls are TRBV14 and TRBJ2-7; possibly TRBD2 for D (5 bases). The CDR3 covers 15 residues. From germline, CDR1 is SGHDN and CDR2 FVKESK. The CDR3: CASSQGHGDTYEQYF. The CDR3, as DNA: TGTGCCAGCAGTCAAGGGCACGGGGATACCTACGAGCAGTACTTC.

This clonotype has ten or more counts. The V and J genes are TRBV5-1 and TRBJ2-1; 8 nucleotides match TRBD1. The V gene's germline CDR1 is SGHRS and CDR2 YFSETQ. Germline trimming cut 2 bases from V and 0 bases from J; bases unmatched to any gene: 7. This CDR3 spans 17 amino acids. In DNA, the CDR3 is TGCGCCAGCAGCTTACCGCAGGGGGCCACCTCCTACAATGAGCAGTTCTTC. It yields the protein CASSLPQGATSYNEQFF.

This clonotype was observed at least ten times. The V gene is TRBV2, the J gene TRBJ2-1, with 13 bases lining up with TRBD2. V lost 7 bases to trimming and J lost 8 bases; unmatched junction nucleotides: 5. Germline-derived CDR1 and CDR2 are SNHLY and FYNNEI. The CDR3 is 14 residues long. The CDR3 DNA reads TGTGCCAGCATCACTAGCGGGAGGGCCGATGAGCAGTTCTTC. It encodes CASITSGRADEQFF.

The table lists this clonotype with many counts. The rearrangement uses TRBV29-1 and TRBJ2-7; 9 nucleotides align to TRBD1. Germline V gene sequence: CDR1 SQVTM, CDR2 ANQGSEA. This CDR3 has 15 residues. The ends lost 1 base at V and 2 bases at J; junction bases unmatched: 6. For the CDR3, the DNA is TGCAGCGTTGAAGGGCGGACAGGGGAAACCTACGAGCAGTACTTC. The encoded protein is CSVEGRTGETYEQYF.

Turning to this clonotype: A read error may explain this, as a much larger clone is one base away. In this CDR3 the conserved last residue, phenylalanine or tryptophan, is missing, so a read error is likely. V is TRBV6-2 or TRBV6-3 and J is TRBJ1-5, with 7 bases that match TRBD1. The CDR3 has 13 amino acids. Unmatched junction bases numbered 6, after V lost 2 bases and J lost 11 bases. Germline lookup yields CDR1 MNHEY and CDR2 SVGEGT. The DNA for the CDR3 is TGTGCCAGCAGTTACCCCGGGGGGACAGCCCAGCATGTT. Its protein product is CASSYPGGTAQHV.

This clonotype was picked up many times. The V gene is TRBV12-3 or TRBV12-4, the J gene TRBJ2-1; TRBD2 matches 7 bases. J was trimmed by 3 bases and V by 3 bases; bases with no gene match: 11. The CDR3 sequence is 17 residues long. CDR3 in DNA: TGTGCCAGCAGTTTGACGGGAGCGGGGAGGGTCTACAATGAGCAGTTCTTC. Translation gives CASSLTGAGRVYNEQFF.

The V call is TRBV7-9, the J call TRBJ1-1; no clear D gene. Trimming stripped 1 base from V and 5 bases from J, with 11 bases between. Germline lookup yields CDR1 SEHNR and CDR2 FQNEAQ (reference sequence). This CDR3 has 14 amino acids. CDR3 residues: CASSLGGVGTEAFF. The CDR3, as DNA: TGTGCCAGCAGCTTAGGAGGCGTCGGGACTGAAGCTTTCTTT.

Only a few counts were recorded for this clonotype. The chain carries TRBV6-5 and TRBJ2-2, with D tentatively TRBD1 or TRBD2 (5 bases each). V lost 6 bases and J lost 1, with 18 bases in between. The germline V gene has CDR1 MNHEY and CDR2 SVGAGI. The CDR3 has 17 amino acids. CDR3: CASSTIPGRVNTGELFF. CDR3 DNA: TGTGCCAGCAGCACCATCCCGGGACGGGTGAACACCGGGGAGCTGTTTTTT.

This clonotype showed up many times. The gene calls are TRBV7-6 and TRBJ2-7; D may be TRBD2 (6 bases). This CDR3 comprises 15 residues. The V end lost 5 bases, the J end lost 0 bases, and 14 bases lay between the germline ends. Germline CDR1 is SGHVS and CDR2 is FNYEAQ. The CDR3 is CASSRSGFSSYEQYF. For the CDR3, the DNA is TGTGCCAGCAGCCGTAGCGGTTTTAGCTCCTACGAGCAGTACTTC.

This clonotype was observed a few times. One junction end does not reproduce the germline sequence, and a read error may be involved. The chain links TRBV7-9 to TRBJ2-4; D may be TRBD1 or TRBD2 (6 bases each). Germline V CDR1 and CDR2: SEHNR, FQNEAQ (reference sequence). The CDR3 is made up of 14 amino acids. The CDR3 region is CASSLAKQGAIQYF. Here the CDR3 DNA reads TGTGCCAGCAGCCTAGCGAAACAGGGTGCCATTCAGTACTTC.

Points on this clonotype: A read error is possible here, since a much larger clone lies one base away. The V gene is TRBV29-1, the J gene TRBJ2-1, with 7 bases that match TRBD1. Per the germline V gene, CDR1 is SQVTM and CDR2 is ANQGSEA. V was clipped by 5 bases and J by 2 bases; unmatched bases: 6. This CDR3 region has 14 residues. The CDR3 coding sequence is TGCAGCGTTAAGACAGGGAGCGCCTACAATGAGCAGTTCTTC. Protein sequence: CSVKTGSAYNEQFF.

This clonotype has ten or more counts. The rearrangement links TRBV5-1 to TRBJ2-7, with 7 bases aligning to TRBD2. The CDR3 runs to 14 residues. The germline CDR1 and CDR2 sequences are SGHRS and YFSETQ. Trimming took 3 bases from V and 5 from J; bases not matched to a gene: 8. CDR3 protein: CASSSWTRNNEQYF. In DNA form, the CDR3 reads TGCGCCAGCAGCTCCTGGACTAGGAACAACGAGCAGTACTTC.

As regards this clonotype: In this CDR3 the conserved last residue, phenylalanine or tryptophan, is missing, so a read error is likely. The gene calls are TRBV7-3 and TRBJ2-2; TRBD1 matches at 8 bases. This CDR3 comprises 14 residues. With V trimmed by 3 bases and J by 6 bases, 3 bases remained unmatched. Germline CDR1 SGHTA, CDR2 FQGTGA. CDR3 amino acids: CASSLDRVSGELFL. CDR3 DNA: TGTGCCAGCAGCTTGGACAGGGTTTCCGGGGAGCTGTTTCTT.

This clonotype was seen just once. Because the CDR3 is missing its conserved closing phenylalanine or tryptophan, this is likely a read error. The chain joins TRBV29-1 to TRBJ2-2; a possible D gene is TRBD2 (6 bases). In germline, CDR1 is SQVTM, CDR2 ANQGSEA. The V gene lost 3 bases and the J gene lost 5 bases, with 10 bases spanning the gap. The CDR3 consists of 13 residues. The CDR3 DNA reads TGCAGCGTTGAGGGGAGGCTTACCGGGGAGCTGTTTCTT. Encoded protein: CSVEGRLTGELFL.

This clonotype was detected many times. CDR3 bases: TGTGCCAGCAGTTACTCGTTGGGAAAGACCACTGAAGCTTTCTTT. This encodes CASSYSLGKTTEAFF. The rearrangement joins TRBV6-2 or TRBV6-3 to TRBJ1-1; D not resolved. Germline V gives CDR1 MNHEY, CDR2 SVGEGT. Trimming shortened V by 0 bases and J by 4 bases, and 12 bases separated the two germline ends. This CDR3 region has 15 residues.

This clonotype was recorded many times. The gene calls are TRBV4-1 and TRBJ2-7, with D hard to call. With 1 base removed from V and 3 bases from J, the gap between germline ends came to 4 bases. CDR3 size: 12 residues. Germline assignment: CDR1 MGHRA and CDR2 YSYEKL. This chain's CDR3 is CASSQGGYEQYF. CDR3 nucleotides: TGCGCCAGCAGCCAAGGGGGCTACGAGCAGTACTTC.

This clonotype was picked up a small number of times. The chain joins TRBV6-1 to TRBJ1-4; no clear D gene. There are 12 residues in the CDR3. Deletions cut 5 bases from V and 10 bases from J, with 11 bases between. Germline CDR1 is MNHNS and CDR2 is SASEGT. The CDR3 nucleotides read TGTGCCAGCAGTCCGACATCGCGAAAACTGTTTTTT. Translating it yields CASSPTSRKLFF.